This note documents a single T cell receptor beta chain sequence. Its antigen is as yet unknown. V was pared by 4 bases and J by 5 bases, with 5 bases of the junction left unmatched. Germline CDR1 and CDR2: SGHTA and FQGTGA. The CDR3 loop spans 14 amino acids. The sample is drawn from a study of OX40 agonist ivuxolimab in advanced cancers. On the study more broadly: At 0.01 to 10 mg/kg, ivuxolimab was administered intravenously to patients every 2 weeks. The dose-escalation cohort had hepatocellular carcinoma, melanoma, renal cell or head and neck cancer.

The assay was immunoSEQ multiplex PCR, and TCRdb's table has in-frame clones only and misses some. This table holds roughly 80,000 clones, around 84% found once. Broader study findings: Antigen specificity of clonally expanded peripheral T cells was not established.

The receptor comes from an adult with an advanced solid tumor such as melanoma, head and neck, liver or kidney cancer. The chain uses TRBV7-3 and TRBJ1-1, with TRBD1 matching over 9 bases. The starting material was CD4+ or CD8+ T cells sorted from blood, obtained in a trial of the OX40 agonist ivuxolimab. This chain's CDR3 is CASSSTGGWTEAFF. CDR3 DNA sequence: TGTGCCAGCAGCTCGACAGGGGGTTGGACTGAAGCTTTCTTT.